The TCR beta chain under discussion was sequenced for a study of blood T cell repertoires in COVID-19. Across the whole study: In each case, the material was cDNA or gDNA derived from T cells, B-cell-depleted T cells, or PBMCs.

Original methodology: Reference gene primers were amplified, and this amplification served to estimate nucleated cell counts. Method: immunoSEQ multiplex PCR; TCRdb's copy keeps in-frame clones and lacks some. V, J and clone size are those of that table, while D and trimming were read from the DNA. The sample carries 100,000 to 150,000 clones, roughly 87% recorded once. This CDR3 spans 13 amino acids. J gave up 7 bases and V 5 bases, and 5 bases lay outside the gene matches. Sequences were obtained from peripheral blood. This chain connects TRBV12-3 or TRBV12-4 to TRBJ2-7, with 10 bases matching TRBD1. This TCR derives from a human donor in a cohort sampled during active COVID-19. CDR3 nucleotides: TGTGCCAGCAGTCACCCGGGACAGGGGGAGCAGTACTTC. It translates to CASSHPGQGEQYF.